This is a list of T cell receptor beta chains from one sample in a study of cytomegalovirus exposure and HLA in healthy donors. Assay: immunoSEQ multiplex PCR; the TCRdb copy retains only in-frame clones and omits some. This table has more than 110,000 clones, about 74% appearing once. The sample was PBMCs. All receptors derive from a woman in her fifties or sixties in good health and CMV-seronegative. The CDR3 runs from the conserved cysteine through the conserved F or W. D genes are given only for firm matches. Some rows have no size entry. The others give once, few or many, or a class for an expanded clone.

>TRBD1|TRBJ1-1|TRBV5-1|.
CASSAGQTNTEAFF
TGCGCCAGCAGCGCGGGACAGACGAACACTGAAGCTTTCTTT
>.|TRBJ2-7|TRBV9|.
CASSVGPDNSYEQYF
TGTGCCAGCAGCGTAGGACCGGACAACTCCTACGAGCAGTACTTC
>.|TRBJ2-2|TRBV6-1|.
CASSVGTNTGELFF
TGTGCCAGCAGTGTCGGGACTAACACCGGGGAGCTGTTTTTT
>.|TRBJ1-2|TRBV6-5|.
CASSLQGSYGYTF
TGTGCCAGCAGTTTACAGGGCTCCTATGGCTACACCTTC
>.|TRBJ2-2|TRBV4-3|.
CASSLFTSIDTGELFF
TGCGCCAGCAGCCTCTTCACTAGCATAGACACCGGGGAGCTGTTTTTT
>.|TRBJ1-1|TRBV4-1|.
CASSQVAGDGDTEAFF
TGCGCCAGCAGCCAGGTTGCCGGGGATGGAGACACTGAAGCTTTCTTT
>TRBD1|TRBJ2-3|TRBV9|once
CASSVAGTATDTQYF
TGTGCCAGCAGCGTAGCTGGGACAGCCACAGATACGCAGTATTTT
>TRBD2|TRBJ2-3|TRBV6-4|.
CASSEAGGRSDTQYF
TGTGCCAGCAGTGAGGCGGGGGGGCGTTCAGATACGCAGTATTTT
>.|TRBJ2-1|TRBV5-6|.
CASSLQGYNEQFF
TGTGCCAGCAGCTTACAGGGATACAATGAGCAGTTCTTC
>.|TRBJ1-1|TRBV9|once
CASSVGGRDTEAFF
TGTGCCAGCAGCGTGGGGGGGCGCGACACTGAAGCTTTCTTT
>.|TRBJ1-2|TRBV19|few
CASRLTGGDYGYTF
TGTGCCAGTAGACTTACCGGAGGAGACTATGGCTACACCTTC
>.|TRBJ2-7|TRBV12-2|.
CASRLKGQKFISDYEQYF
TGTGCAAGTCGCTTAAAGGGACAGAAGTTTATATCAGACTACGAGCAGTACTTC
>.|TRBJ1-1|TRBV5-1|few
CASSSSLQGNTEAFF
TGCGCCAGCAGCTCCTCCCTACAGGGTAACACTGAAGCTTTCTTT
>.|TRBJ1-1|TRBV10-3|.
CAISELGVDTEAFF
TGTGCCATCAGTGAGTTGGGAGTGGACACTGAAGCTTTCTTT
>TRBD1|TRBJ2-3|TRBV6-5|.
CASSARTGGKDTQYF
TGTGCCAGCAGTGCCCGGACAGGGGGGAAAGATACGCAGTATTTT